The 6 T cell receptor beta chains below were found in one sample sequenced in a study of T cell clonotyping in hematopoietic cell transplantation. Assay used: immunoSEQ multiplex PCR; TCRdb lists only in-frame clones, some missing. This sample yields tens of thousands of clones, of which approximately 90% are seen a single time; 5.9% belongs to the top ten. Time point reported: recipient sample about 28 days before transplant, after cytoreduction. The source material was peripheral blood mononuclear cells, sampled before stem cell transplant. The origin of the receptors is a man in his sixties with biphenotypic leukemia. Some clones in this sample may be carry-over from other donors' samples.

This sequence joins TRBV5-4 and TRBJ1-4; 7 nucleotides match TRBD1. Germline V CDR1 and CDR2: SGHNT, YYREEE (reference sequence). V lost 3 bases and J lost 8; bases outside the gene matches: 7. CDR3 length: 14 amino acids. The CDR3 DNA sequence: TGTGCCAGCAGCTCGTCCGGGACAGAAGAAAAACTGTTTTTT. It encodes CASSSSGTEEKLFF.

The chain combines TRBV28 with TRBJ1-5; 9 positions match TRBD1. The CDR3 totals 16 residues. V lost 5 bases to trimming and J lost 5 bases; unmatched junction nucleotides: 10. The germline gives CDR1 MDHEN, CDR2 SYDVKM. CDR3 in DNA: TGTGCCAGCAGTCCCCGCGATTACAGGGGGCATCAGCCCCAGCATTTT. This sequence encodes CASSPRDYRGHQPQHF.

The chain uses TRBV7-2 and TRBJ1-1; weak D call: TRBD1 (5 bases). CDR3 length: 15 amino acids. Per germline, CDR1 SGHTA and CDR2 FQGNSA. V lost 2 bases, J lost 0 bases, and 10 bases lay in between. The CDR3 DNA reads TGTGCCAGCAGCTTATGGGGCGAGATGAACACTGAAGCTTTCTTT. Its protein is CASSLWGEMNTEAFF.

The CDR3 DNA is TGTGCCAGCAGCTTGTGGCGACTAGCGGGAGGGGACACAGATACGCAGTATTTT. Translating gives CASSLWRLAGGDTDTQYF. V usage is TRBV5-6 and J usage is TRBJ2-3; 14 bases fit TRBD2. The CDR3 is 18 amino acids. Trimming cost V 1 base and J 2 bases; bases outside gene matches: 6. CDR1 SGHDT and CDR2 YYEEEE come from the germline V gene.

The chain links TRBV6-5 to TRBJ1-4; D is uncertain. CDR3 length: 14 residues. CDR1 MNHEY and CDR2 SVGAGI come from the germline V gene. The V end lost 6 bases, the J end lost 3 bases, and 11 bases lay between the germline ends. The CDR3 loop reads CASSTSGSNEKLFF. The CDR3, as DNA: TGTGCCAGCAGCACCAGCGGGTCTAATGAAAAACTGTTTTTT.

CDR3 coding DNA: TGTGCCAGCAGTTACACACAGGGTTTGAACACTGAAGCTTTCTTT. Amino acids: CASSYTQGLNTEAFF. The chain has TRBV6-6 and TRBJ1-1; D possibly corresponds to TRBD1 (6 bases). The CDR3 loop spans 15 amino acids. Trimming stripped 2 bases from V and 0 bases from J, with 10 bases between. Germline values: CDR1 MNHNY, CDR2 SVGAGI (reference sequence).